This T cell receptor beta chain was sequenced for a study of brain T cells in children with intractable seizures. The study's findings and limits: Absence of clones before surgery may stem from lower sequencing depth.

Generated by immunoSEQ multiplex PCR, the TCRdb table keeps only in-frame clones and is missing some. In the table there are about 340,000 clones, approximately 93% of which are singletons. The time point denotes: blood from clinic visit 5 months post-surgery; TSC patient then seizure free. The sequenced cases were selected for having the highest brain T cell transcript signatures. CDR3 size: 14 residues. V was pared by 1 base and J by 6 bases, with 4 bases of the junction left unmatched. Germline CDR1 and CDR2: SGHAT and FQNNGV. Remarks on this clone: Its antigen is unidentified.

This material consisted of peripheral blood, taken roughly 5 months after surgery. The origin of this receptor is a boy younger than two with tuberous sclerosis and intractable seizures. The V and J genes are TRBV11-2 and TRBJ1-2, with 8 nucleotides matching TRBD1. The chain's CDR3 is CASSLGDRGDGYTF. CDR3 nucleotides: TGTGCCAGCAGCTTAGGTGACAGGGGAGATGGCTACACCTTC.